Sequencing of this T cell receptor beta chain was carried out in a study of beta chain features in type 1 diabetes. Study-level results: In all four CD4+ subsets, TCRB CDR3 length was significantly, moderately reduced in type 1 diabetes.

The whole isolated RNA underwent reverse transcription, so sequencing captured expressed TCRB transcripts. Measured with immunoSEQ multiplex PCR; TCRdb has only the in-frame clones, and not every one. The sample records 200,000 to 250,000 clones, about 25% being singletons. J lost 1 base, V lost 4 bases, and 3 bases had no gene match. The CDR3 loop spans 15 amino acids. Germline V gene lookup returns CDR1 MNHEY and CDR2 SVGAGI. This clone was seen a handful of times. The antigen remains undetermined. V usage is TRBV6-5 and J usage is TRBJ2-2, with TRBD1 identical over 7 bases. The sequencing input was central memory CD4+ T cells from blood. This receptor was taken from a man in his thirties or forties in good health. The CDR3 sequence: CASSSGTENTGELFF. The CDR3 DNA sequence: TGTGCCAGCAGTTCCGGGACAGAGAACACCGGGGAGCTGTTTTTT.